What follows is one TCR beta chain and its context. CDR1 is MGHRA, CDR2 YSYEKL, per germline. The CDR3 has 15 residues. V was cut by 4 bases and J by 7 bases, with 17 bases left in between. The data belong to a study of blood T cell repertoires in COVID-19. Authors' data handling: Scientists estimated how many nucleated cells there were by amplifying reference gene primers. Method: immunoSEQ multiplex PCR; TCRdb's copy keeps in-frame clones and lacks some. D and trimming come from the DNA, and the V and J calls and clone size come from that table. The sample holds approximately 230,000 clones, around 88% seen once.

This clonotype was obtained from a man aged 80 or over with acute or convalescent COVID-19. The chain employs TRBV4-1 and TRBJ2-1; TRBD1 is a possible D gene (6 bases). The sequenced material came from peripheral blood. The CDR3 DNA follows: TGCGCCAGCAGCCTCCAAATGGACAGTACAAATGAGCAGTTCTTC. Protein product: CASSLQMDSTNEQFF.